The present T cell receptor (beta chain) was sequenced within a study of spatial heterogeneity in lung cancer. Study-level background: Combinations of a unique TCR and a UMI were tallied in raw reads, and on average each appeared more than ten times.

General study results and limits: Ubiquitous expanded tumor TCRs were observed in blood more at resection than follow-up.

The presence of a unique molecular identifier marked each TCR cDNA molecule. TCRdb ran MiXCR on the 5' RACE reads and lists one entry per CDR3 protein. The table lists 25,000 or so distinct CDR3 sequences, 9.5% to 15% of them singletons, with about 26% in the top ten. The CDR3 has 16 amino acids. Trimming at V came to 5 bases and at J to 0 bases, leaving 7 bases not matched to a gene. Germline-derived CDR1 and CDR2 are SGHVS and FNYEAQ. Noted time point: sample taken at primary tumor resection. Material for sequencing was whole RNA from tumor, nontumor lung or frozen PBMC, left unsorted. The donor group consisted of roughly 70 patients who had untreated, early-stage non-small cell lung cancer. This clonotype occurred many times. What it recognizes is unknown.

Sequenced material: PBMCs, taken at surgery. The chain combines TRBV7-6 with TRBJ2-1; 7 bases are a match to TRBD1. This clonotype was obtained from a female donor with early-stage non-small cell lung cancer. This CDR3 reads CASSPPGGSSYNEQFF. DNA for the CDR3: TGTGCCAGCAGCCCGCCAGGGGGAAGCTCCTACAATGAGCAGTTCTTC.